These 16 T cell receptor beta chains came from one sample sequenced in a study of OX40 agonist ivuxolimab in advanced cancers. The method was immunoSEQ multiplex PCR; TCRdb's version includes in-frame clones alone and lacks a portion of them. This table holds under 90,000 clones, 84% found once. Source: CD4+ or CD8+ T cells sorted from blood, taken in a trial of the OX40 agonist ivuxolimab. All receptors come from an adult with an advanced solid tumor such as melanoma, head and neck, liver or kidney cancer.

The chain carries TRBV7-2 and TRBJ1-1; D is uncertain. Per the germline V gene, CDR1 is SGHTA and CDR2 is FQGNSA. The CDR3 is 13 residues long. V was shortened by 2 bases and J by 0 bases, with 4 bases between the two germline ends. The CDR3 DNA is TGTGCCAGCAGCTTAAGGTTGAACACTGAAGCTTTCTTT. Translated: CASSLRLNTEAFF.

To note about this clone: Relative to the germline gene, one junction end is altered; a read error may explain this. V usage is TRBV5-1 and J usage is TRBJ2-5, with 8 bases aligning to TRBD2. The CDR3 totals 15 residues. Germline V gene sequence: CDR1 SGHRS, CDR2 YFSETQ. The CDR3, as DNA: TGCGACAGCAGCTTGTTCGCGGGAGGTGGGGAGACCCAGTACTTC. As protein: CDSSLFAGGGETQYF.

This clone has a handful of counts. V and J are TRBV28 and TRBJ1-3; D not certain. Germline V gene sequence: CDR1 MDHEN, CDR2 SYDVKM. The CDR3 spans 13 residues. The V gene lost 2 bases and the J gene lost 7 bases, with 9 bases spanning the gap. CDR3 amino acids: CASSLDDRNTIYF. CDR3 nucleotide sequence: TGTGCCAGCAGTTTAGACGACCGGAACACCATATATTTT. The variable domain in full, completed from reference TRBV28 and TRBJ1-3, reads DVKVTQSSRYLVKRTGEKVFLECVQDMDHENMFWYRQDPGLGLRLIYFSYDVKMKEKGDIPEGYSVSREKKERFSLILESASTNQTSMYLCASSLDDRNTIYFGEGSWLTVV.

The chain employs TRBV29-1 and TRBJ2-7; 9 bases align to TRBD1. V lost 8 bases, J lost 2 bases, and 13 bases stayed unmatched. CDR3 length: 15 amino acids. Germline-derived CDR1 and CDR2 are SQVTM and ANQGSEA. Written as DNA, the CDR3 is TGCAGCCCTCCACCCGGGACAGGGTGTACCTACGAGCAGTACTTC. It encodes CSPPPGTGCTYEQYF.

This clone came up a few times. The germline gene is not matched at one end of the junction; a read error may be the cause. The gene calls are TRBV2 and TRBJ1-4; 8 nucleotides align to TRBD1. This CDR3 is 12 amino acids long. Looked up from germline, CDR1 is SNHLY and CDR2 is FYNNEI. CDR3 DNA: TGTGCCAGCGCCCGGCAGGGGGCAACTAGCACCTTT. Translated, it gives CASARQGATSTF.

The V call is TRBV15, the J call TRBJ2-5; D gene uncertain. V was cut by 0 bases and J by 2 bases, with 10 bases left in between. This CDR3 contains 15 residues. CDR1 is LNHNV and CDR2 is YYDKDF in the germline V gene (reference sequence). This CDR3 is CATSRDQWNQETQYF. Written as DNA, the CDR3 is TGTGCCACCAGCAGAGATCAGTGGAATCAAGAGACCCAGTACTTC.

V usage is TRBV10-3 and J usage is TRBJ2-5; 8 bases match TRBD2. Germline CDR1 reads ENHRY; CDR2 reads SYGVKD. The CDR3 consists of 14 residues. V gave up 7 bases and J gave up 2 bases; unmatched junction bases: 6. Here the CDR3 DNA reads TGTGCCATCAAGTTGGGCGGGGGGCAAGAGACCCAGTACTTC. Residues: CAIKLGGGQETQYF.

The chain employs TRBV28 and TRBJ1-2, with unresolved D. CDR1 is MDHEN and CDR2 is SYDVKM in the germline V gene. The CDR3 runs to 12 residues. The V gene lost 5 bases and the J gene lost 8 bases, with 12 bases spanning the gap. The CDR3 bases are TGTGCCAGCAGTCCCTCGGCGGGAGGCTACACCTTC. It specifies CASSPSAGGYTF.

This sequence joins TRBV7-2 and TRBJ2-1; maybe TRBD2 (5 bases). The CDR3 consists of 14 residues. V lost 5 bases and J 8 bases, leaving 16 bases between the germline ends. Germline V gives CDR1 SGHTA, CDR2 FQGNSA. The CDR3 here is CASSLSWTVDEQFF. In DNA, the CDR3 is TGTGCCAGCAGCCTCTCCTGGACTGTTGATGAGCAGTTCTTC.

This chain joins TRBV7-2 and TRBJ2-2; 8 bases agree with TRBD2. The CDR3 spans 15 residues. The V segment lost 8 bases and the J segment 8 bases; nucleotides outside the gene matches: 13. Germline assignment: CDR1 SGHTA and CDR2 FQGNSA. The CDR3 nucleotides read TGTGCCAGCTCTTCCGACGGGAGGGTAATAGGGGAGCTGTTTTTT. It yields the protein CASSSDGRVIGELFF.

The V and J genes are TRBV18 and TRBJ2-7; D uncertain. The V gene lost 1 base and the J gene lost 4 bases, with 8 bases spanning the gap. Germline-derived CDR1 and CDR2 are KGHSH and LQKENI. The CDR3 is 13 amino acids. CDR3: CASSPLDGYEQYF. The CDR3 DNA sequence: TGTGCCAGCTCACCACTTGACGGGTACGAGCAGTACTTC.

V usage is TRBV6-5 and J usage is TRBJ1-2; 8 bases are a match to TRBD1. Trimming took 8 bases from V and 6 from J; bases not matched to a gene: 11. This CDR3 region has 14 residues. The germline V gene encodes CDR1 MNHEY and CDR2 SVGAGI. CDR3 sequence (DNA): TGTGCCAGCTTAAGTGACAGGGGAAGGGATGGCTACACCTTC. It yields the protein CASLSDRGRDGYTF.

The chain joins TRBV20-1 to TRBJ2-1; D ambiguous. The CDR3 length is 11 residues. Trimming stripped 5 bases from V and 4 bases from J, with 6 bases between. Germline V gene data show CDR1 as DFQATT and CDR2 as SNEGSKA (reference sequence). As DNA, the CDR3 is TGCAGTGCTCGGCAGTACAATGAGCAGTTCTTC. This encodes CSARQYNEQFF.

V usage is TRBV5-1 and J usage is TRBJ1-1; 10 bases map to TRBD1. V shed 2 bases, J shed 5 bases, and the junction held 3 bases outside the gene matches. CDR3 length: 14 amino acids. Germline V CDR1 and CDR2: SGHRS, YFSETQ. This CDR3 is CASSFRQGATEAFF. The CDR3 DNA sequence: TGCGCCAGCAGCTTTCGACAGGGGGCGACTGAAGCTTTCTTT.

The rearrangement uses TRBV5-1 and TRBJ2-7; 7 bases match TRBD1. The CDR3 contains 14 residues. The J segment lost 0 bases and the V segment lost 4 bases, leaving 4 bases of the junction unmatched. Germline assignment: CDR1 SGHRS and CDR2 YFSETQ. This CDR3 reads CASSGDSSSYEQYF. CDR3 bases: TGCGCCAGCAGCGGGGACAGCTCCTCCTACGAGCAGTACTTC.

V and J are TRBV28 and TRBJ2-1; D is unclear. The CDR3 runs 12 residues. Germline V lookup: CDR1 MDHEN, CDR2 SYDVKM. V dropped 6 bases and J dropped 7 bases, with 10 bases sitting between them. For the CDR3, the DNA is TGTGCCAGCAGATCGGACCGAAATGAGCAGTTCTTC. This sequence encodes CASRSDRNEQFF.